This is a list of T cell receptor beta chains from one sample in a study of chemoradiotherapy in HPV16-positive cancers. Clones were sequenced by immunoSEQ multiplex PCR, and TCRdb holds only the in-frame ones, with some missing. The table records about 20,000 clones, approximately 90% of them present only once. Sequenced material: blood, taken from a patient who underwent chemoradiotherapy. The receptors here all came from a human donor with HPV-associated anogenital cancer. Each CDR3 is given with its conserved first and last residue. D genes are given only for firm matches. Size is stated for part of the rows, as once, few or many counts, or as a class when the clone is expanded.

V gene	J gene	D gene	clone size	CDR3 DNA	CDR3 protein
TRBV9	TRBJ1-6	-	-	TGTGCCAGCAGCGGAGACAGTTCTTTTTATAATTCACCCCTCCACTTT	CASSGDSSFYNSPLHF
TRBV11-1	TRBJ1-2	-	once	TGTGCCAGCAGCGACCCGACAGGTTCTCAGGTTTATGGCTACACCTTC	CASSDPTGSQVYGYTF
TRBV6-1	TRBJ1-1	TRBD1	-	TGTGCCAGCAACAAGGGACAGCGGAACACTGAAGCTTTCTTT	CASNKGQRNTEAFF
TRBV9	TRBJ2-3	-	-	TGTGCCAGCAGCGGGTTTAGCGGAGTAAGCACAGATACGCAGTATTTT	CASSGFSGVSTDTQYF
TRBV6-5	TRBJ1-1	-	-	TGTGCCAGCAGTCAGTCGGGGAGGAGGAACACTGAAGCTTTCTTT	CASSQSGRRNTEAFF
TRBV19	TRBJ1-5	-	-	TGTGCCAGTAGTATCTCAACCCAAACTCATGATCAGCCCCAGCATTTT	CASSISTQTHDQPQHF
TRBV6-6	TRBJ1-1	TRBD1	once	TGTGCCAGCCGCTATGCCTCAGGGGGATCAACTGAAGCTTTCTTT	CASRYASGGSTEAFF
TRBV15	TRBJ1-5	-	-	TGTGCCACCAGCGGAAATACTAATAGCAATCAGCCCCAGCATTTT	CATSGNTNSNQPQHF
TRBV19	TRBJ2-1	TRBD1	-	TGTGCCAGTGCTGCAGGGGGCAATAACAATGAGCAGTTCTTC	CASAAGGNNNEQFF
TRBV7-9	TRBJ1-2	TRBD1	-	TGTGCCAGCAGCTTAGGGGGACAGGGGGGACATGGCTACACCTTC	CASSLGGQGGHGYTF
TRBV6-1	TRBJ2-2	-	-	TGTGCCAGCAGTGAGAGGAGAACGGGCGGGGAGCTGTTTTTT	CASSERRTGGELFF
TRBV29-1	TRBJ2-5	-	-	TGCAGCGTTGGAGGACAAAAGAGAGAGACCCAGTACTTC	CSVGGQKRETQYF
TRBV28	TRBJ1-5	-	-	TGTGCCAGCAGCCCGGCCGGGGGGGCCAGCAATCAGCCCCAGCATTTT	CASSPAGGASNQPQHF
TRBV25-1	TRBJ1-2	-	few	TGTGCCAGCAGTGAGGCTCGAGAGCGTGGCTACACCTTC	CASSEARERGYTF
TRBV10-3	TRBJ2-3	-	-	TGTGCCATCAGTGAGTCCTATTCGCAGTATTTT	CAISESYSQYF
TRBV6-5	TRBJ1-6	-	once	TGTGCCAGCAGTTACTCCCGCGGGCAGGGTGGTTCACCCCTCCACTTT	CASSYSRGQGGSPLHF
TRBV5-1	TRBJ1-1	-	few	TGCGCCAGCAGTCTAGAAACTATCGGTGAGGCTTTCTTT	CASSLETIGEAFF
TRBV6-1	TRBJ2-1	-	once	TGTGCCAGCAGTGAAGGACGGAACAATGAGCAGTTCTTC	CASSEGRNNEQFF
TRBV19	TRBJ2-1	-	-	TGTGCCAGTAGTCCCCTTGCCCCCCTCGGAGGCAATGAGCAGTTCTTC	CASSPLAPLGGNEQFF
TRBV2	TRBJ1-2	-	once	TGTGCCAGCAGTGAAGATCGGGGAGGCTACACCTTC	CASSEDRGGYTF
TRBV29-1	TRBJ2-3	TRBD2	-	TGCAGCGTTGTACGTTATAGCGGGGGGCCCAGCACAGAAACAGATACGCAGTATTTT	CSVVRYSGGPSTETDTQYF
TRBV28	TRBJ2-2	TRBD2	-	TGTGCCAGCAGTTTTGGGACTAGCGGGCCCACCGGGGAGCTGTTTTTT	CASSFGTSGPTGELFF
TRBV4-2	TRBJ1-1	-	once	TGTGCCAGCAGTAGGGAGGGGGAAGCTTTCTTT	CASSREGEAFF
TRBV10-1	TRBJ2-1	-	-	TGCGCCAGCAGTGAGAGGGCAGGGACGTCCTACAATGAGCAGTTCTTC	CASSERAGTSYNEQFF